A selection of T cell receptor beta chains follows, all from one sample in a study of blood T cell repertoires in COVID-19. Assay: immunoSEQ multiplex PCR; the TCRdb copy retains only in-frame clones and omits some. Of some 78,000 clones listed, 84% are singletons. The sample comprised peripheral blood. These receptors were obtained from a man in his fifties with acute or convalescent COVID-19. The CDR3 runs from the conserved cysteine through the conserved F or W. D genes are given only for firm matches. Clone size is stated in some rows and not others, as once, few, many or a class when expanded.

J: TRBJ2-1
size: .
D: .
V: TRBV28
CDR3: CARKAVSWRTYNEQFF
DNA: TGTGCCAGAAAGGCGGTGAGTTGGCGGACCTACAATGAGCAGTTCTTC

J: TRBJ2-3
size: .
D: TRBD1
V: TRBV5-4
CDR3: CASSARQGNSILSTDTQYF
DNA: TGTGCCAGCAGCGCCCGACAGGGGAACAGCATCCTTAGCACAGATACGCAGTATTTT

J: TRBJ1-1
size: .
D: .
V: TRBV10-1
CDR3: CASSEVGGTEAFF
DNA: TGCGCCAGCAGTGAGGTGGGGGGCACTGAAGCTTTCTTT

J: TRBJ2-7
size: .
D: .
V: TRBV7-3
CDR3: CASSQGPGNEQYF
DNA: TGTGCCAGCAGCCAGGGGCCGGGGAACGAGCAGTACTTC

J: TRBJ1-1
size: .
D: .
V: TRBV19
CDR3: CASSIGAARKLNTEAFF
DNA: TGTGCCAGTAGTATAGGAGCGGCCAGAAAATTGAACACTGAAGCTTTCTTT

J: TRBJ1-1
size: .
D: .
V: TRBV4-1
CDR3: CASSLHAEDVRFTEAFF
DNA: TGCGCCAGCAGCCTCCATGCGGAGGACGTGCGCTTCACTGAAGCTTTCTTT

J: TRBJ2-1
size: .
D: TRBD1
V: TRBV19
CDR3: CASSMPGQGANEQFF
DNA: TGTGCCAGTAGTATGCCGGGACAGGGTGCAAATGAGCAGTTCTTC

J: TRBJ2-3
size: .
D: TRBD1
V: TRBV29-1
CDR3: CSVANLADRGNTDTQYF
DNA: TGCAGCGTTGCGAATTTGGCGGACAGGGGAAACACAGATACGCAGTATTTT

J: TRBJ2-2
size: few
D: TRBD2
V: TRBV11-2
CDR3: CASSLGLAAGELFF
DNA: TGTGCCAGCAGCTTAGGGCTAGCGGCCGGGGAGCTGTTTTTT

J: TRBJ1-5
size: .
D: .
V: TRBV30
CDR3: CAWSVGARNQPQHF
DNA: TGTGCCTGGAGTGTTGGGGCGAGGAATCAGCCCCAGCATTTT

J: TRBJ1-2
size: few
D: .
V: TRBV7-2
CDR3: CASSLIVRGSYGYTF
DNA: TGTGCCAGCAGCTTAATTGTCAGGGGATCCTATGGCTACACCTTC

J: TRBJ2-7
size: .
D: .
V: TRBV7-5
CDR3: CARSLNPGLAGGVGSYEQYF
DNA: TGTGCCAGAAGCCTCAACCCGGGACTAGCGGGAGGTGTAGGCTCCTACGAGCAGTACTTC

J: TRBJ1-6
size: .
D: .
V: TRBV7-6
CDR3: CASSSISTSSYNSPLHF
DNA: TGTGCCAGCAGCTCAATAAGCACGAGCTCCTATAATTCACCCCTCCACTTT